One sample yielded the 25 T cell receptor beta chains listed below, sequenced in a study of regulatory T cells in long-lasting Graves disease. Time point: persistent/refractory GD, antithyroid drugs over 5 years with positive TRAb. After RNA was extracted from PBMCs, the TCR library was made from it. Libraries of TCR beta came from iRepertoire HTBI primers plus Arm-PCR of CDR3 regions. A single record per CDR3 protein comes from TCRdb applying MiXCR to the multiplex PCR reads. The sample comprises 430,000 or so distinct CDR3 sequences, 21% of which are singletons, and over 11% rests with the top ten. The starting material was peripheral blood mononuclear cells (PBMCs), obtained when the disease was refractory, from a patient treated with antithyroid drugs. All receptors come from a female donor with Graves disease.

The chain has TRBV3-1 and TRBJ1-1; 9 bases match TRBD1. The CDR3 consists of 17 residues. Germline trimming cut 4 bases from V and 3 bases from J; bases unmatched to any gene: 12. Germline CDR1 LGHDT, CDR2 YNNKEL (reference sequence). The CDR3 loop is CASSLRPGQGRDTEAFF. The CDR3 coding sequence is TGTGCCAGCAGCCTGCGCCCGGGACAGGGCCGGGACACTGAAGCTTTCTTT. Full variable domain (remainder filled in from reference TRBV3-1 and TRBJ1-1): DTAVSQTPKYLVTQMGNDKSIKCEQNLGHDTMYWYKQDSKKFLKIMFSYNNKELIINETVPNRFSPKSPDKAHLNLHINSLELGDSAVYFCASSLRPGQGRDTEAFFGQGTRLTVV.

This clonotype appeared many times. The chain joins TRBV20-1 to TRBJ2-7; 7 nucleotides line up with TRBD2. Germline V CDR1 and CDR2: DFQATT, SNEGSKA (reference sequence). The CDR3 extends over 14 amino acids. The V and J ends lost 0 bases and 2 bases, in that order; junction bases with no gene match: 4. CDR3 coding DNA: TGCAGTGCTAGAGATGGGACTACCACCTACGAGCAGTACTTC. Translated: CSARDGTTTYEQYF.

The chain links TRBV20-1 to TRBJ1-6, with a possible D match to TRBD1 (6 bases). Germline values: CDR1 DFQATT, CDR2 SNEGSKA (reference sequence). Trimming took off 1 base at V and 7 bases at J, with 17 bases between the two ends. This CDR3 has 16 residues. CDR3 DNA sequence: TGCAGTGCTAGAGCCCAAGAGGGGACAACGAATTCACCCCTCCACTTT. Its protein product is CSARAQEGTTNSPLHF.

A remark on this clonotype: One base away lies a much larger clone, so this may be a sequencing read error. This chain uses TRBV27 with TRBJ1-6; unclear D gene. The CDR3 length is 13 residues. Trimming stripped 7 bases from V and 9 bases from J, with 13 bases between. Germline CDR1 MNHEY, CDR2 SMNVEV (reference sequence). For the CDR3, the DNA is TGTGCCAGCACTGGGGATAGAAGTTCACCCCTCCACTTT. Translation: CASTGDRSSPLHF.

This clonotype was counted ten times or more. The chain couples TRBV6-2 or TRBV6-3 to TRBJ2-5, with 8 bases identical to TRBD2. CDR1 and CDR2 from the germline V gene are MNHEY and SVGEGT. The CDR3 length is 12 residues. V shed 7 bases and J 9 bases; nucleotides not matched to a gene: 7. The CDR3 nucleotides are TGTGCCAGCACCTCTTGGACTAGCTCCCAGTACTTC. This codes for CASTSWTSSQYF.

This clonotype was seen at least ten times. V usage is TRBV28 and J usage is TRBJ2-7; 13 nucleotides agree with TRBD2. CDR1 and CDR2 (germline): MDHEN, SYDVKM. V lost 4 bases, J lost 4 bases, and 4 bases stayed unmatched. The CDR3 extends over 15 amino acids. The CDR3 spells CASSSPGLAGYEQYF. The CDR3 DNA sequence: TGTGCCAGCAGTTCACCGGGACTAGCGGGATACGAGCAGTACTTC.

The V call is TRBV15, the J call TRBJ2-5; 8 bases are shared with TRBD1. Germline V lookup: CDR1 LNHNV, CDR2 YYDKDF (reference sequence). This CDR3 region has 17 residues. V was pared by 2 bases and J by 2 bases, with 10 bases of the junction left unmatched. In nucleotides, the CDR3 is TGTGCCACCAGCAGAAATCTCCCGGACAGGGATCAAGAGACCCAGTACTTC. Translated, it gives CATSRNLPDRDQETQYF.

This clonotype came up many times. This chain connects TRBV19 to TRBJ2-5; possibly TRBD1 or TRBD2 for D (6 bases each). V was pared by 10 bases and J by 5 bases, with 14 bases between. Per germline, CDR1 LNHDA and CDR2 SQIVND (reference sequence). CDR3 length: 12 amino acids. The CDR3 bases are TGTGCCACCGGTGGGGGGCCGGAGACCCAGTACTTC. Protein sequence: CATGGGPETQYF.

The sample holds many counts of this clonotype. The rearrangement links TRBV29-1 to TRBJ2-7, with 8 bases fitting TRBD2. Germline loops: CDR1 SQVTM, CDR2 ANQGSEA. The V gene end was trimmed by 5 bases and the J gene end by 2 bases; junction bases not matched to a gene: 2. There are 12 residues in the CDR3. CDR3 DNA: TGCAGCGTTCCAGCGGGAGCCTACGAGCAGTACTTC. Translating it yields CSVPAGAYEQYF.

This clonotype was counted between two and nine times. This sequence joins TRBV15 and TRBJ2-2; TRBD1 matches 11 bases. This CDR3 region has 14 residues. Trimming cost V 1 base and J 11 bases; bases outside gene matches: 3. Germline assignment: CDR1 LNHNV and CDR2 YYDKDF (reference sequence). The CDR3 protein is CATSRGDRGRELFF. CDR3 DNA: TGTGCCACCAGCAGAGGGGACAGGGGGAGAGAGCTGTTTTTT. Full variable domain (rest looked up from reference TRBV15 and TRBJ2-2): DAMVIQNPRYQVTQFGKPVTLSCSQTLNHNVMYWYQQKSSQAPKLLFHYYDKDFNNEADTPDNFQSRRPNTSFCFLDIRSPGLGDTAMYLCATSRGDRGRELFFGEGSRLTVL.

Many counts were recorded for this clonotype. The chain links TRBV7-9 to TRBJ2-2, with 7 bases identical to TRBD2. The CDR3 is made up of 15 amino acids. Germline lookup yields CDR1 SEHNR and CDR2 FQNEAQ (reference sequence). V dropped 5 bases and J dropped 6; count of bases not matched to a gene: 9. CDR3 sequence (DNA): TGTGCCAGCAGCACCAGGGAGGGCGACGCCGGGGAGCTGTTTTTT. This codes for CASSTREGDAGELFF. Filled out from reference TRBV7-9 and TRBJ2-2, the complete variable domain reads DTGVSQNPRHKITKRGQNVTFRCDPISEHNRLYWYRQTLGQGPEFLTYFQNEAQLEKSRLLSDRFSAERPKGSFSTLEIQRTEQGDSAMYLCASSTREGDAGELFFGEGSRLTVL.

This clonotype has at least ten counts. This rearrangement joins TRBV11-3 to TRBJ2-1, with 14 nucleotides matching TRBD2. The germline CDR1 and CDR2 sequences are SGHNT and YENEEA. The CDR3 sequence is 16 residues long. The ends lost 5 bases at V and 6 bases at J; junction bases unmatched: 6. CDR3: CASSGAGTSGSNEQFF. CDR3 nucleotide sequence: TGTGCCAGCAGCGGGGCTGGGACTAGCGGGAGCAATGAGCAGTTCTTC.

As concerns this clonotype: A much larger clone is a single base away; this may be a read error. The conserved phenylalanine or tryptophan is not found at the CDR3 terminus, so this likely reflects a read error. The CDR3 loop reads CASSSTGLAGVGEQYL. CDR3 sequence (DNA): TGTGCCAGCAGTTCAACGGGACTAGCGGGAGTCGGCGAGCAGTACCTC. The chain joins TRBV28 to TRBJ2-7; TRBD2 matches 14 bases. This CDR3 comprises 16 residues. The J segment lost 6 bases and the V segment lost 4 bases, leaving 8 bases of the junction unmatched. Germline CDR1 is MDHEN and CDR2 is SYDVKM.

This clonotype was detected many times. The chain is built from TRBV3-1 and TRBJ2-7; D is ambiguous. Germline V gives CDR1 LGHDT, CDR2 YNNKEL (reference sequence). V shed 1 base and J shed 7 bases, with 8 bases lying between them. The CDR3 spans 12 residues. This CDR3 is CASSQGVGEQYF. Written as DNA, the CDR3 is TGTGCCAGCAGCCAAGGCGTGGGGGAGCAGTACTTC.

The J gene is TRBJ2-3, the V gene TRBV7-9; 7 bases are a match to TRBD2. Germline CDR1 SEHNR, CDR2 FQNEAQ (reference sequence). The length of the CDR3 is 16 residues. The J segment lost 3 bases and the V segment lost 5 bases, leaving 11 bases of the junction unmatched. The CDR3 sequence: CASSDTGGRSTDTQYF. The CDR3 nucleotides are TGTGCCAGCAGCGACACCGGGGGGAGATCAACAGATACGCAGTATTTT.

This clonotype was observed a few times. The chain carries TRBV7-8 and TRBJ2-7, with unresolved D. The CDR3 is 15 amino acids. Germline assignment: CDR1 SGHVS and CDR2 FQNEAQ. V lost 5 bases and J lost 3, with 17 bases in between. CDR3 DNA sequence: TGTGCCAGCAGCGTGGGCAGGTCGGATATCTACGAGCAGTACTTC. It translates to CASSVGRSDIYEQYF.

The table lists this clonotype with many counts. The rearrangement joins TRBV2 to TRBJ2-5; the match to TRBD1 covers 12 bases. Germline CDR1 is SNHLY and CDR2 is FYNNEI. V was clipped by 8 bases and J by 5 bases; unmatched bases: 6. The CDR3 extends over 14 amino acids. CDR3 in amino acids: CASAGTGGIETQYF. Written as DNA, the CDR3 is TGTGCCAGCGCCGGGACAGGGGGCATCGAGACCCAGTACTTC.

The chain uses TRBV29-1 and TRBJ2-5; D may be TRBD2 (6 bases). Trimming shortened V by 2 bases and J by 5 bases, and 12 bases separated the two germline ends. The CDR3 spans 13 residues. Germline V gene sequence: CDR1 SQVTM, CDR2 ANQGSEA. The CDR3 DNA sequence: TGCAGCGTTGAAAAGGCGGGGAAGGAGACCCAGTACTTC. It codes for CSVEKAGKETQYF.

The sample holds many counts of this clonotype. This rearrangement joins TRBV28 to TRBJ1-1; no clear D gene. V lost 7 bases to trimming and J lost 1 base, with 10 bases between them. Germline V gives CDR1 MDHEN, CDR2 SYDVKM. CDR3 size: 13 residues. CDR3 sequence: CASNFAKNTEAFF. In DNA form, the CDR3 reads TGTGCCAGCAACTTCGCCAAGAACACTGAAGCTTTCTTT.

The chain links TRBV7-9 to TRBJ2-5; D perhaps matches TRBD1 (6 bases). Per the germline V gene, CDR1 is SEHNR and CDR2 is FQNEAQ (reference sequence). V was cut by 5 bases and J by 1 base, with 17 bases left in between. CDR3 length: 16 amino acids. Here the CDR3 reads CASSRPVAGVQETQYF. For the CDR3, the DNA is TGTGCCAGCAGCAGACCCGTGGCAGGGGTCCAAGAGACCCAGTACTTC.

V is TRBV4-2 and J is TRBJ2-4; TRBD2 matches 9 bases. This CDR3 spans 16 amino acids. After removal of 0 bases from V and 8 bases from J, the junction contained 8 bases not matched to a gene. CDR1 and CDR2 (germline): LGHNA, YNFKEQ. CDR3 sequence: CASSQDKGLAADIQYF. The CDR3 DNA reads TGTGCCAGCAGCCAAGATAAGGGACTAGCCGCGGACATTCAGTACTTC.

Turning to this clonotype: Being one base from a much bigger clone, this may be a read error. V and J are TRBV5-1 and TRBJ2-2; D is undetermined. The germline gives CDR1 SGHRS, CDR2 YFSETQ. There are 14 residues in the CDR3. With 6 bases removed from V and 0 bases from J, the gap between germline ends came to 9 bases. This chain's CDR3 is CASNNRANTGELFF. In nucleotides, the CDR3 is TGCGCCAGCAACAACAGAGCGAACACCGGGGAGCTGTTTTTT.

The gene calls are TRBV11-2 and TRBJ1-5, with 10 bases lining up with TRBD1. The CDR3 length is 16 residues. Germline V gene data show CDR1 as SGHAT and CDR2 as FQNNGV. V gave up 1 base and J gave up 9 bases; unmatched junction bases: 9. The CDR3 is CASSLVHGTGVRPQHF. CDR3 DNA sequence: TGTGCCAGCAGCTTAGTTCATGGGACAGGGGTGCGGCCCCAGCATTTT.

This clonotype has a handful of counts. The chain joins TRBV9 to TRBJ2-5, with 13 bases that match TRBD2. V lost 3 bases to trimming and J lost 0 bases; unmatched junction nucleotides: 5. CDR1 SGDLS and CDR2 YYNGEE come from the germline V gene. The CDR3 runs 17 residues. The CDR3, as DNA: TGTGCCAGCAGCGGGGGACTAGCGGGGCGAGACCAAGAGACCCAGTACTTC. Encoded protein: CASSGGLAGRDQETQYF.

This clonotype was seen more than once but under ten times. The chain links TRBV29-1 to TRBJ1-5; TRBD1 matches at 8 bases. CDR3 length equals 13 residues. Germline CDR1 and CDR2: SQVTM and ANQGSEA. V lost 4 bases to trimming and J lost 2 bases; unmatched junction nucleotides: 1. The CDR3 sequence: CSVAGGRNQPQHF. DNA of the CDR3: TGCAGCGTTGCAGGGGGCCGCAATCAGCCCCAGCATTTT.